This T cell receptor (beta chain) stems from a study of T cells after yellow fever vaccination. Study-level results: One caveat is that FACS-sorted repertoires could contain abundant clonotypes contaminating from the bulk population. Weaker overall, the secondary response nonetheless peaked faster (day 5 versus 15).

TCRdb redid the calling of the 5' RACE reads with MiXCR, one entry per CDR3 protein. The data show around 310,000 distinct CDR3 sequences, 8.7% seen once. V lost 4 bases to trimming and J lost 4 bases; unmatched junction nucleotides: 7. The CDR3 is 15 amino acids. Germline CDR1 and CDR2: SEHNR and FQNEAQ (reference sequence). A word on this clonotype: Its antigen is unidentified.

Sequences were derived from PBMCs, sampled on the day of the first yellow fever vaccination. This sequence was found in a man younger than 35 who received the YFV17D yellow fever vaccine. The V call is TRBV7-9, the J call TRBJ2-1; 7 bases align to TRBD1. The CDR3 DNA follows: TGTGCCAGCAGCTACCGTCAGGGGGTTTACAATGAGCAGTTCTTC. Translated: CASSYRQGVYNEQFF.